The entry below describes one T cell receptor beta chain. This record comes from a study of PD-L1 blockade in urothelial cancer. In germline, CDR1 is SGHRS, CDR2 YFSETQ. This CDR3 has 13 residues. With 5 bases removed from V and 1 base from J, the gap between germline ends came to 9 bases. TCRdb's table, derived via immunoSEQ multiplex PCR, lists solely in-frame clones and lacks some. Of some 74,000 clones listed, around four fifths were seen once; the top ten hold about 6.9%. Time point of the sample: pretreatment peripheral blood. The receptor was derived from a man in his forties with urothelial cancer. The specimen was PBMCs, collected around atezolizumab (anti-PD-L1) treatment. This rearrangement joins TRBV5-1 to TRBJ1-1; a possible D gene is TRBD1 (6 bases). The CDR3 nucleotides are TGCGCCAGCAGTCAGGGGAGGAACACTGAAGCTTTCTTT. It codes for CASSQGRNTEAFF. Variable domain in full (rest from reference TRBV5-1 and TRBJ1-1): KAGVTQTPRYLIKTRGQQVTLSCSPISGHRSVSWYQQTPGQGLQFLFEYFSETQRNKGNFPGRFSGRQFSNSRSEMNVSTLELGDSALYLCASSQGRNTEAFFGQGTRLTVV.